This TCR beta chain was profiled in a study of blood T cell repertoires in COVID-19. Turning to the study itself: There were acute and convalescent COVID-19 samples, and they came from the United States, Italy and Spain. The analysed material was cDNA or gDNA that came from T cells, B-cell-depleted T cells, or PBMCs.

Looked up from germline, CDR1 is SGHVS and CDR2 is FQNEAQ. The length of the CDR3 is 20 residues. Trimming removed 5 bases from V and 0 bases from J; junction bases left unmatched: 20. Some clones are missing from TCRdb's copy, which holds only in-frame ones; the method was immunoSEQ multiplex PCR. The table lists approximately 150,000 clones, approximately 90% of them singletons. This clone was detected only once. The source is a middle-aged man with active or convalescent COVID-19. The chain recombines TRBV7-8 with TRBJ2-7; TRBD1 matches at 9 bases. The sample was peripheral blood. The CDR3 nucleotides are TGTGCCAGCAGCGTGATACAGGGGGCGTCTATTAACCCTCTCTCCTACGAGCAGTACTTC. It specifies CASSVIQGASINPLSYEQYF.